The clone carrying this T cell receptor beta chain was counted only a few times. Its antigen is unidentified. The record originates from a study of T-cell memory formation after mild COVID-19. General study results and limits: Specificity for SARS-CoV-2 was not confirmed among the second-wave clones peaking on day 37. Researchers report contracting CD4+ clones mostly in CM and EM, with CD8+ clones in EMRA.

TCRdb reprocessed the 5' RACE reads with MiXCR, giving one entry per CDR3 protein. The table lists approximately 300,000 distinct CDR3 sequences, 15% to 20% of them singletons. In germline, CDR1 is SGHTA, CDR2 FQGTGA. CDR3 length: 15 amino acids. Trimming stripped 4 bases from V and 4 bases from J, with 15 bases between. The clonotype was recovered from a man younger than 30 who had mild COVID-19 (a few samples of this study predate the infection). Cell type and time point are not known. The V call is TRBV7-3, the J call TRBJ2-3; maybe TRBD2 (6 bases). Sequenced input: PBMCs or a T cell subset sorted from them (not recorded which). DNA for the CDR3: TGTGCCAGCAGCTCCCGCGGGGTCACTCCAGATACGCAGTATTTT. It is translated as CASSSRGVTPDTQYF.